The rows below give T cell receptor beta chains drawn from one sample of a study of blood T cell repertoires in COVID-19. Measured with immunoSEQ multiplex PCR; TCRdb has only the in-frame clones, and not every one. In the table there are 25,000 or so clones, 94% of which are singletons. Sequenced: peripheral blood. The receptor set was obtained from a woman between 50 and 59 years old with active COVID-19. CDR3s include the opening cysteine and the closing phenylalanine or tryptophan. A D gene is named only where the DNA matches it firmly. Size is omitted from some rows. Given values are once, few, many or a class for expanded clones.

>NA|TRBV28|TRBJ1-1|15|TRBD1
CASSLTGRIGAEAFF
TGTGCCAGCAGTCTGACAGGGCGGATTGGCGCTGAAGCTTTCTTT
>NA|TRBV2|TRBJ1-1|13|NA
CASSADYNTEAFF
TGTGCCAGCAGTGCCGACTATAACACTGAAGCTTTCTTT
>once|TRBV6-5|TRBJ2-1|14|NA
CASTSRNPPNEQFF
TGTGCCAGCACCTCCAGGAATCCGCCCAATGAGCAGTTCTTC
>NA|TRBV5-1|TRBJ1-4|14|NA
CASSLDGGGEKLFF
TGCGCCAGCAGCTTAGACGGAGGCGGTGAAAAACTGTTTTTT
>once|TRBV7-8|TRBJ2-7|14|TRBD1
CASSLDRGPYEQYF
TGTGCCAGCAGCTTAGACAGGGGACCCTACGAGCAGTACTTC
>NA|TRBV5-1|TRBJ2-3|16|TRBD1
CASSQNPGTATDTQYF
TGCGCCAGCAGCCAGAACCCAGGGACAGCCACAGATACGCAGTATTTT
>NA|TRBV11-1|TRBJ2-5|14|TRBD1
CASSSDRLGETQYF
TGTGCCAGCAGCTCGGACAGGTTGGGCGAGACCCAGTACTTC
>NA|TRBV7-9|TRBJ2-5|12|NA
CASSSRGETQYF
TGTGCCAGCAGCTCCCGGGGGGAGACCCAGTACTTC
>NA|TRBV10-3|TRBJ2-1|16|TRBD2
CAISESTSGRVHEQFF
TGTGCCATCAGTGAGTCGACTAGCGGGAGGGTACATGAGCAGTTCTTC
>once|TRBV6-5|TRBJ2-5|14|NA
CASSPRQVQETQYF
TGTGCCAGCAGTCCCCGACAGGTCCAAGAGACCCAGTACTTC
>once|TRBV19|TRBJ2-3|14|NA
CASSITGRGDTQYF
TGTGCCAGTAGTATAACAGGGCGGGGGGATACGCAGTATTTT
>NA|TRBV6-5|TRBJ2-7|15|NA
CASRYGGGPSYEQYF
TGTGCCAGCAGGTATGGAGGGGGCCCCTCCTACGAGCAGTACTTC
>NA|TRBV6-5|TRBJ1-2|14|TRBD1
CASSPQGIIGGYTF
TGTGCCAGCAGCCCACAGGGGATCATTGGGGGCTACACCTTC
>NA|TRBV6-2/TRBV6-3|TRBJ2-4|17|TRBD1
CASSPPGTGGKKNIQYF
TGTGCCAGCAGTCCCCCCGGGACAGGGGGCAAGAAAAACATTCAGTACTTC
>NA|TRBV4-1|TRBJ2-5|14|TRBD1
CASSHTGVKETQYF
TGCGCCAGCAGCCACACAGGGGTGAAAGAGACCCAGTACTTC
>NA|TRBV4-1|TRBJ2-3|16|NA
CASSQDGAGGTDTQYF
TGCGCCAGCAGCCAAGACGGGGCAGGGGGGACAGATACGCAGTATTTT
>NA|TRBV27|TRBJ2-1|18|TRBD1
CASSILAPTGVGSNEQFF
TGTGCCAGCAGCATTTTAGCTCCGACAGGGGTTGGTTCCAATGAGCAGTTCTTC
>NA|TRBV2|TRBJ2-3|15|NA
CASKPHSGSTDTQYF
TGTGCCAGCAAACCCCACAGCGGTAGCACAGATACGCAGTATTTT
>NA|TRBV14|TRBJ1-4|15|NA
CASSLERWPNEKLFF
TGTGCCAGCAGCCTCGAGAGGTGGCCAAATGAAAAACTGTTTTTT
>NA|TRBV19|TRBJ2-1|12|TRBD1
CATLGDSNEQFF
TGTGCCACCCTGGGGGACAGCAATGAGCAGTTCTTC
>NA|TRBV5-5|TRBJ1-2|13|NA
CASSLRANYGYTF
TGTGCCAGCAGCTTGCGGGCTAACTATGGCTACACCTTC
>NA|TRBV19|TRBJ2-1|14|NA
CASMPTSTYNEQFF
TGTGCCAGTATGCCCACTAGCACCTACAATGAGCAGTTCTTC
>NA|TRBV6-2/TRBV6-3|TRBJ2-5|13|NA
CASSYEYQETQYF
TGTGCCAGCAGTTACGAGTACCAAGAGACCCAGTACTTC
>NA|TRBV27|TRBJ1-6|15|TRBD1
CASSLQPTGSSPLHF
TGTGCCAGCAGTTTACAACCGACAGGGTCTTCACCCCTCCACTTT
>NA|TRBV6-6|TRBJ2-1|12|NA
CASSPQGDEQFF
TGTGCCAGCAGTCCCCAAGGAGATGAGCAGTTCTTC
>NA|TRBV19|TRBJ2-2|17|NA
CASTPSSAGYNTGELFF
TGTGCCAGTACCCCGTCGTCTGCGGGTTACAACACCGGGGAGCTGTTTTTT
>once|TRBV7-9|TRBJ1-2|15|TRBD1
CASSLGQGYDYGYTF
TGTGCCAGCAGCTTAGGACAGGGTTATGACTATGGCTACACCTTC